This is a list of T cell receptor beta chains from one sample in a study of T cells in Graves' hyperthyroidism and ophthalmopathy. A single record per CDR3 protein comes from TCRdb applying MiXCR to the multiplex PCR reads. The repertoire holds about 560,000 distinct CDR3 sequences, with 16% as singletons. Sequencing was carried out using blood. All receptors come from a woman aged 18-29 years with Graves' hyperthyroidism. CDR3s include the opening cysteine and the closing phenylalanine or tryptophan. D genes are given only for firm matches. Size is stated for part of the rows, as once, few or many counts, or as a class when the clone is expanded.

CDR3: CASSLRRLWEKLFF
DNA: TGCGCCAGCAGCTTGAGACGTCTATGGGAAAAACTGTTTTTT
size: many
J: TRBJ1-4
V: TRBV5-1
D: -

CDR3: CASSEWEGRGAAETQYF
DNA: TGTGCCAGCAGTGAATGGGAAGGGAGGGGAGCAGCAGAGACCCAGTACTTC
size: -
J: TRBJ2-5
V: TRBV25-1
D: TRBD2

CDR3: CAWSGGLAYEQYF
DNA: TGTGCCTGGAGCGGGGGGCTCGCCTACGAGCAGTACTTC
size: -
J: TRBJ2-7
V: TRBV30
D: -

CDR3: CASRRGMNTEAFF
DNA: TGTGCCAGCCGGAGGGGCATGAACACTGAAGCTTTCTTT
size: few
J: TRBJ1-1
V: TRBV6-1
D: -

CDR3: CASSFGIVDTQYF
DNA: TGTGCCAGCAGCTTCGGGATAGTAGATACGCAGTATTTT
size: many
J: TRBJ2-3
V: TRBV7-2
D: -

CDR3: CASSLGGITGELFF
DNA: TGCGCCAGCAGCTTAGGGGGTATTACCGGGGAGCTGTTTTTT
size: -
J: TRBJ2-2
V: TRBV5-1
D: -

CDR3: CASSYRGRAYGYTF
DNA: TGTGCCAGCAGTTACCGGGGCAGGGCCTATGGCTACACCTTC
size: -
J: TRBJ1-2
V: TRBV6-6
D: -

CDR3: CASSPFGGTDTQYF
DNA: TGTGCCAGCTCACCTTTCGGAGGCACAGATACGCAGTATTTT
size: many
J: TRBJ2-3
V: TRBV18
D: -

CDR3: CASSRHDRESTDTQYF
DNA: TGTGCCAGCAGTCGCCACGACAGGGAGTCCACAGATACGCAGTATTTT
size: few
J: TRBJ2-3
V: TRBV12-3/TRBV12-4
D: TRBD1

CDR3: CASSLDSFSGNTIYF
DNA: TGTGCCAGCAGTTTAGACAGCTTCTCTGGAAACACCATATATTTT
size: -
J: TRBJ1-3
V: TRBV6-5
D: -

CDR3: CASRRSGEAWEAFF
DNA: TGTGCCAGCAGGAGATCAGGGGAAGCATGGGAAGCTTTCTTT
size: many
J: TRBJ1-1
V: TRBV27
D: -

CDR3: CSVGGGGRGTEAFF
DNA: TGCAGCGTTGGTGGTGGGGGAAGGGGCACTGAAGCTTTCTTT
size: few
J: TRBJ1-1
V: TRBV29-1
D: -

CDR3: CASREQGTNSPLHF
DNA: TGTGCCAGCAGGGAACAGGGAACGAATTCACCCCTCCACTTT
size: many
J: TRBJ1-6
V: TRBV6-1
D: -

CDR3: CSARRRNPGQGTLPNEKLFF
DNA: TGCAGTGCTAGACGTCGTAATCCGGGACAGGGAACGCTCCCTAATGAAAAACTGTTTTTT
size: few
J: TRBJ1-4
V: TRBV20-1
D: TRBD1

CDR3: CASSSSGSGETQYF
DNA: TGTGCCAGCAGCTCGAGCGGGAGTGGAGAGACCCAGTACTTC
size: many
J: TRBJ2-5
V: TRBV7-8
D: TRBD2

CDR3: CASSQEPGTPHYEQYF
DNA: TGTGCCAGCAGCCAAGAGCCCGGGACGCCCCATTACGAGCAGTACTTC
size: -
J: TRBJ2-7
V: TRBV3-1
D: -

CDR3: CASTQRAGPHHNEQFF
DNA: TGTGCCAGCACCCAAAGAGCGGGGCCTCACCACAATGAGCAGTTCTTC
size: few
J: TRBJ2-1
V: TRBV7-9
D: TRBD2

CDR3: CASGPDRGTLWETQYF
DNA: TGTGCTAGTGGACCGGACAGGGGGACGCTCTGGGAGACCCAGTACTTC
size: -
J: TRBJ2-5
V: TRBV12-5
D: TRBD1

CDR3: CATVLGDGRNTEAFF
DNA: TGTGCCACCGTCCTAGGGGACGGAAGAAACACTGAAGCTTTCTTT
size: many
J: TRBJ1-1
V: TRBV2
D: -

CDR3: CASSSVRWYPSGNTIYF
DNA: TGTGCCAGCAGCTCCGTGAGGTGGTACCCCTCTGGAAACACCATATATTTT
size: few
J: TRBJ1-3
V: TRBV7-3
D: -

CDR3: CSATGAGVYTEAFF
DNA: TGCAGCGCAACAGGGGCAGGCGTGTACACTGAAGCTTTCTTT
size: -
J: TRBJ1-1
V: TRBV29-1
D: TRBD1

CDR3: CASSGLAGGLADTQYF
DNA: TGTGCCAGCAGCGGACTAGCGGGAGGGTTGGCAGATACGCAGTATTTT
size: many
J: TRBJ2-3
V: TRBV7-6
D: TRBD2

CDR3: CASSLGVWGNTIYF
DNA: TGTGCCAGCAGCTTAGGAGTCTGGGGAAACACCATATATTTT
size: many
J: TRBJ1-3
V: TRBV11-2
D: -

CDR3: CASSSPTGFVSGANVLTF
DNA: TGTGCCAGCAGCTCCCCGACAGGGTTCGTCTCTGGGGCCAACGTCCTGACTTTC
size: -
J: TRBJ2-6
V: TRBV27
D: TRBD1

CDR3: CASSLGAVPGNEQFF
DNA: TGTGCCAGCAGCTTAGGGGCCGTCCCTGGGAATGAGCAGTTCTTC
size: -
J: TRBJ2-1
V: TRBV7-9
D: -

CDR3: CASSPAGGPGYEQFF
DNA: TGTGCCAGCAGTCCAGCGGGAGGGCCAGGGTACGAGCAGTTCTTC
size: -
J: TRBJ2-1
V: TRBV28
D: TRBD2

CDR3: CASSSVLAGGGNEQFF
DNA: TGTGCCAGCAGTTCCGTTCTAGCGGGGGGGGGTAATGAGCAGTTCTTC
size: few
J: TRBJ2-1
V: TRBV6-1
D: TRBD2

CDR3: CASSFSSVPLTF
DNA: TGCGCCAGCAGCTTTTCTTCGGTCCCGCTGACTTTC
size: -
J: TRBJ2-6
V: TRBV5-1
D: -

CDR3: CASSFPGRDTEAFF
DNA: TGTGCCAGCAGTTTCCCCGGACGGGACACTGAAGCTTTCTTT
size: few
J: TRBJ1-1
V: TRBV28
D: -

CDR3: CASSQDQGQGPDTQYF
DNA: TGCGCCAGCAGCCAAGATCAAGGGCAGGGCCCAGATACGCAGTATTTT
size: few
J: TRBJ2-3
V: TRBV4-3
D: -

CDR3: CASRQGTYGSPLHF
DNA: TGTGCCAGCAGGCAGGGGACATACGGGTCACCCCTCCACTTT
size: many
J: TRBJ1-6
V: TRBV12-3/TRBV12-4
D: -

CDR3: CASSNGMGTVPHYEQYF
DNA: TGTGCCAGCAGTAACGGGATGGGGACAGTTCCTCACTACGAGCAGTACTTC
size: many
J: TRBJ2-7
V: TRBV28
D: TRBD1

CDR3: CASGTTGTGELFF
DNA: TGTGCCAGCGGGACAACTGGGACCGGGGAGCTGTTTTTT
size: -
J: TRBJ2-2
V: TRBV18
D: -

CDR3: CSARDRHPGEQFF
DNA: TGCAGTGCTAGAGATCGGCACCCCGGGGAGCAGTTCTTC
size: many
J: TRBJ2-1
V: TRBV20-1
D: -

CDR3: CASSDPGNQPQHF
DNA: TGCGCCAGCAGCGATCCAGGGAACCAGCCCCAGCATTTT
size: -
J: TRBJ1-5
V: TRBV4-1
D: -

CDR3: CASSLPGGAWYEQFF
DNA: TGTGCCAGCAGTTTACCAGGTGGGGCCTGGTACGAGCAGTTCTTC
size: many
J: TRBJ2-1
V: TRBV28
D: -

CDR3: CASSIKYGTSGLEQFF
DNA: TGTGCCAGTAGTATAAAATACGGGACTAGCGGACTCGAGCAGTTCTTC
size: few
J: TRBJ2-1
V: TRBV19
D: TRBD2

CDR3: CASSPGARDTQYF
DNA: TGTGCCAGCAGCCCCGGGGCCCGGGATACGCAGTATTTT
size: many
J: TRBJ2-3
V: TRBV11-2
D: -

CDR3: CASSYFSGQATAGGEQYF
DNA: TGTGCCAGCAGTTACTTCTCGGGACAGGCGACGGCCGGGGGGGAGCAGTACTTC
size: many
J: TRBJ2-7
V: TRBV6-6
D: -

CDR3: CASSTDMNTEAFF
DNA: TGCGCCAGCAGCACAGATATGAACACTGAAGCTTTCTTT
size: many
J: TRBJ1-1
V: TRBV5-1
D: -

CDR3: CASWGSEGGQVDTQYF
DNA: TGTGCCAGCTGGGGTTCTGAGGGCGGGCAAGTAGATACGCAGTATTTT
size: -
J: TRBJ2-3
V: TRBV28
D: -

CDR3: CASSYSPKPDSTDYEQYF
DNA: TGTGCCAGCAGTTATTCGCCCAAACCGGACAGCACAGACTACGAGCAGTACTTC
size: few
J: TRBJ2-7
V: TRBV6-2/TRBV6-3
D: -

CDR3: CASRDRGRNQPQHF
DNA: TGTGCCAGCAGGGACAGGGGGAGAAATCAGCCCCAGCATTTT
size: -
J: TRBJ1-5
V: TRBV2
D: TRBD1

CDR3: CASSLDRFFGYTF
DNA: TGCGCCAGCAGCCTTGACAGGTTTTTCGGTTACACCTTC
size: many
J: TRBJ1-2
V: TRBV4-3
D: -